This TCR beta chain was observed in a study of human T cells and chemical hapten exposure. Study-level points and caveats: Patch test score tracked positively with PT1 expanded TCR counts.

This CDR3 is 16 amino acids long. The J segment lost 2 bases and the V segment lost 6 bases, leaving 8 bases of the junction unmatched. Germline values: CDR1 MNHEY, CDR2 SVGEGT. Regarding this clonotype: What it recognizes is unknown.

From the RACE reads, TCRdb called clonotypes with MiXCR, one entry per CDR3 protein. The sample shows under 400,000 distinct CDR3 sequences, 5% to 6.5% of them seen only once. Time point here: pre-sensitization, week 0. The treatment denotes: therapeutic diphenylcyclopropenone sensitization with weekly scalp DPC. The source of this sequence is a woman aged 50 to 60 with alopecia areata. Some clones in this sample may be carry-over from other donors' samples. The V and J genes are TRBV6-2 or TRBV6-3 and TRBJ2-7; the match to TRBD2 covers 12 bases. The sample in question was whole blood, obtained in connection with sensitization to the hapten diphenylcyclopropenone (DPC). This chain's CDR3 is CASRRNGLAGPYEQYF. Here the CDR3 DNA reads TGTGCCAGCAGGAGGAATGGACTAGCGGGACCCTACGAGCAGTACTTC.